The T cell receptor beta chain described here comes from a study of control samples from healthy donors and cancer patients. Generated by immunoSEQ multiplex PCR, the TCRdb table keeps only in-frame clones and is missing some. The table lists 150,000 to 200,000 clones, around 91% of them singletons, with approximately 1.4% in the top ten. The CDR3 runs 16 residues. The germline gives CDR1 LNHDA, CDR2 SQIVND (reference sequence). Trimming shortened V by 0 bases and J by 2 bases, and 12 bases separated the two germline ends. The rearrangement uses TRBV19 and TRBJ2-3, with D unresolved. The origin of this receptor is a woman aged 30 to 39 in good health. Sequencing was done on a sample of blood. CDR3 sequence: CASSIDRAGNTDTQYF. The CDR3 bases are TGTGCCAGTAGTATAGATCGGGCAGGAAACACAGATACGCAGTATTTT.